The count of the clone carrying this T cell receptor beta chain is one. Its antigen remains unknown. TCRdb ran MiXCR on the 5' RACE reads and lists one entry per CDR3 protein. The sample consists of about 450,000 distinct CDR3 sequences, more than 20% of them appearing once. The CDR3 is 15 amino acids. Germline V gene lookup returns CDR1 LNHDA and CDR2 SQIVND (reference sequence). After removal of 1 base from V and 4 bases from J, the junction contained 3 bases not matched to a gene. The entry originates in a study of T-cell memory formation after mild COVID-19. In the study overall: Largely donor-specific sequence clusters came from a couple of donors.

Study-level points and caveats: Second-wave clones that peaked on day 37 lacked confirmed SARS-CoV-2 specificity. Clones that got smaller from day 15 to 85 had even CD4/CD8, while clones growing later tipped toward CD4+. There were some responding clones in pre-infection memory, which suggested that cross-reactive memory had joined.

The chain links TRBV19 to TRBJ2-1, with 8 bases matching TRBD1. Material: PBMCs or a T cell subset sorted from them (not recorded which). This clonotype originated in an adult woman who had mild COVID-19 (a few samples of this study predate the infection). Cell type and time point are not known. The CDR3 protein is CASSIATGAYNEQFF. DNA for the CDR3: TGTGCCAGTAGTATAGCGACAGGGGCTTACAATGAGCAGTTCTTC.